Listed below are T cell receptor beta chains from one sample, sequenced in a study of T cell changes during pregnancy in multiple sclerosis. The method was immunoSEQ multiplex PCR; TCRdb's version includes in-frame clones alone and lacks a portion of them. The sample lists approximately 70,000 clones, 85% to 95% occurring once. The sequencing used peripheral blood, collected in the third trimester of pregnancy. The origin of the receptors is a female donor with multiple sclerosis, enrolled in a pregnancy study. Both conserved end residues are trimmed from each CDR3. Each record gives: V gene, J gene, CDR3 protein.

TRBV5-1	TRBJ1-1	ASSLSVINTEAF
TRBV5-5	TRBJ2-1	ASSTSDRPYNEQF
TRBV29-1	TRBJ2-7	SVAGLDRGIREQY
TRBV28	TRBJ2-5	ASSSVGGGTRETQY
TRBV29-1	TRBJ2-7	SVGQWAPTYEQY
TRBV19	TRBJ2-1	ASSMEGNEQF
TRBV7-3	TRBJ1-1	ASSSYINTEAF
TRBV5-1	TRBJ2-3	ASSYGLVSQDTQY
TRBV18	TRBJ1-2	ASSPTETTNYGYT
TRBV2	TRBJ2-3	ASSATSGRGTQY
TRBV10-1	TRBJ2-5	ASSEDRANQETQY
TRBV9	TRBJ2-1	ASSRGGSSSYNEQF
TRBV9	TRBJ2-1	ASSLQAGGVGEQF
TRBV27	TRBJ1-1	ASSRRQGMNTEAF
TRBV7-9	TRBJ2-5	ASSLLILEETQY
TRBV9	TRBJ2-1	ASSSLGSGSHNEQF
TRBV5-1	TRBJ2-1	ASSVIGALRNNEQF
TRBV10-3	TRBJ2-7	AISDLAWEQY
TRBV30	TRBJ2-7	AWSVSSGHYEQY
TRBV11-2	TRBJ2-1	ASTPPGQGISGSRNEQF
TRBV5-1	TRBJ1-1	ASSWTGMNTEAF
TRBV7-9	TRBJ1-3	ASSLTSGVGNTIY
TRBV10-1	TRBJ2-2	ASTDRVNTGELF
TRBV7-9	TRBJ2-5	ASSPGKGPRRETQY
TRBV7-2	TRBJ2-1	ASSLDSGRGGEQF
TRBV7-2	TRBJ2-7	ASSLYYEQY
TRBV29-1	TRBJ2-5	SVVWTGDQETQY
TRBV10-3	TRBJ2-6	AISSGTGGSGANVLT
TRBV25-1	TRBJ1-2	ASSEHGTREYT
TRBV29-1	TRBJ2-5	SGHRGRGETQY
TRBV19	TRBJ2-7	ASSISGTAYEQY
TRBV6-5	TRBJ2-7	ASSSAGGPSEQY
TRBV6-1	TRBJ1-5	ASSGEGLQPQH
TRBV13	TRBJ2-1	ASGSVAGVREQF
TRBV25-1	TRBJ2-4	ASSDPQGRENIQY
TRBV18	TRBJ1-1	ASSTITEAF
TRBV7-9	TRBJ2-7	ASSPPGQGRAEQY
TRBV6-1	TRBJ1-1	ASYFSGNTEAF
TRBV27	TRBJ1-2	ASSAQGNYGYT
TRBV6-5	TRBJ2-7	ASSVTTGDEQY
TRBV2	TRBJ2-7	ASSEALLQIYEQY
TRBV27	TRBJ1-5	ASSPIHSNQPQH
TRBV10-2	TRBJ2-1	ASSKLAPLLNEQF
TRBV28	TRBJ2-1	ASSPPGTAYNEQF
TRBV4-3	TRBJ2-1	ASSQEVGLLAGNEQF
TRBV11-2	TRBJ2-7	ASSLGASGTGREQY
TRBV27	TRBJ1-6	ASSFLSYNSPLH